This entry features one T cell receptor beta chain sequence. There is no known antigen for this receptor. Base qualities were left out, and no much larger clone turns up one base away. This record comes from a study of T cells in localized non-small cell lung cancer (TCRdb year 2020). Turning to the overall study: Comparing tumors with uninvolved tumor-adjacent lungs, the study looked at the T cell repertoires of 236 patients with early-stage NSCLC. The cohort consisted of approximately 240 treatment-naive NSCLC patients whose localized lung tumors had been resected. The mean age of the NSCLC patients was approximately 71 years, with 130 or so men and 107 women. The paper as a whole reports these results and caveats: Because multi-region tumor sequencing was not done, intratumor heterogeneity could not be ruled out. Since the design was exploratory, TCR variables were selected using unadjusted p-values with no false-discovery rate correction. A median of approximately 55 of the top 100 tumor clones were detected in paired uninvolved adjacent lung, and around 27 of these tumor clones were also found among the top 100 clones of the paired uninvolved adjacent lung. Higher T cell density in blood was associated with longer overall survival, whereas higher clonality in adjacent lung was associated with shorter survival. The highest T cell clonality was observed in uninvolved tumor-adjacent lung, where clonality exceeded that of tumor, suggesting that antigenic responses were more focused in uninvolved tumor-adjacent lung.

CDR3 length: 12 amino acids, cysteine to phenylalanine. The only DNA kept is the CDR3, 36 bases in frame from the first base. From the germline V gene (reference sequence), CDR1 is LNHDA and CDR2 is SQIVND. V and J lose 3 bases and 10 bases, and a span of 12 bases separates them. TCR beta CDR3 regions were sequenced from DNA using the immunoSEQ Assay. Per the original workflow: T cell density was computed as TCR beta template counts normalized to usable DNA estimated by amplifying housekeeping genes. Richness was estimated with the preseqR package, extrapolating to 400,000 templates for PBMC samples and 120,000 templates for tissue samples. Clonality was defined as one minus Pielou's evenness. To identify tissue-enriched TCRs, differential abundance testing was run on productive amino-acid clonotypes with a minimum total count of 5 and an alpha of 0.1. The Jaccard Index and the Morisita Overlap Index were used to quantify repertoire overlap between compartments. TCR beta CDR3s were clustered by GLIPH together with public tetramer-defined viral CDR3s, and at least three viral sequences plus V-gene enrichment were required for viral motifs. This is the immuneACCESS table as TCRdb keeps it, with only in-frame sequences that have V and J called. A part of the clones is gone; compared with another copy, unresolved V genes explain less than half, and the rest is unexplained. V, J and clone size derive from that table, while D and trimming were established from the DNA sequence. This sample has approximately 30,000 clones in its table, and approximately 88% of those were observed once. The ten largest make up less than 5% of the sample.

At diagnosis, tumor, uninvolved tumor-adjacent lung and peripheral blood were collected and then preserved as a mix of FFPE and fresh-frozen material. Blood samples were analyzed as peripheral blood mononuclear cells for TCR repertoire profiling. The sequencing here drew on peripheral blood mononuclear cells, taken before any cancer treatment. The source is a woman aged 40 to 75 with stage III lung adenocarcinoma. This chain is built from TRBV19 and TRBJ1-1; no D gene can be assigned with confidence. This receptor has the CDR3 CASSILGMIAFF. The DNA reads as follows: TGTGCCAGTAGTATCCTCGGAATGATAGCTTTCTTT. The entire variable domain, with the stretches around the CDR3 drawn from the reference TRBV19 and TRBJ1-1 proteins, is DGGITQSPKYLFRKEGQNVTLSCEQNLNHDAMYWYRQDPGQGLRLIYYSQIVNDFQKGDIAEGYSVSREKKESFPLTVTSAQKNPTAFYLCASSILGMIAFFGQGTRLTVV.